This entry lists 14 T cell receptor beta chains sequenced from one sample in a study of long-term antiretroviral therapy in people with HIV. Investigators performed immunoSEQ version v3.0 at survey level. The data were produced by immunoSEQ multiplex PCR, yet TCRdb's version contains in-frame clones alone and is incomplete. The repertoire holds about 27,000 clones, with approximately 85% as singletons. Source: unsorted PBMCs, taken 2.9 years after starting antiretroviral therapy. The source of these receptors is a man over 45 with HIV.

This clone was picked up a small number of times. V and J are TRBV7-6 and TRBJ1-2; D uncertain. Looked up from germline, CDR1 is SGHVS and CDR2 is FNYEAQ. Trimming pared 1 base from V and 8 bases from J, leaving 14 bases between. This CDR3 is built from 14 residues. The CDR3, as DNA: TGTGCCAGCAGCTTAGGGGCCGGGAATATGGGCTACACCTTC. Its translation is CASSLGAGNMGYTF.

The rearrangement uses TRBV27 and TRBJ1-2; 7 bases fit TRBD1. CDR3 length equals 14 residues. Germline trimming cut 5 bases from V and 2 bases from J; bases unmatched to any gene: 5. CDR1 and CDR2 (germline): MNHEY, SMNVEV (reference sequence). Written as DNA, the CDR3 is TGTGCCAGCAGTCTCCAGGGGGGGAACTATGGCTACACCTTC. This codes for CASSLQGGNYGYTF.

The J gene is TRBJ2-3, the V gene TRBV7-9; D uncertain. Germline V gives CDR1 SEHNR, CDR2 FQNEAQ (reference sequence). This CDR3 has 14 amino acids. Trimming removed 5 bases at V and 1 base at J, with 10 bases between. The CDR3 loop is CASSPGSGTDTQYF. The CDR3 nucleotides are TGTGCCAGCAGCCCCGGATCGGGCACAGATACGCAGTATTTT.

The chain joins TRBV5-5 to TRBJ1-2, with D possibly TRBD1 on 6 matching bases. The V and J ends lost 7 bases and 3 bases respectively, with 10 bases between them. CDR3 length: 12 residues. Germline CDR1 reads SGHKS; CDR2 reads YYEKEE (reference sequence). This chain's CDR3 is CASRDTYYGYTF. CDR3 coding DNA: TGTGCCAGCCGGGACACATACTATGGCTACACCTTC.

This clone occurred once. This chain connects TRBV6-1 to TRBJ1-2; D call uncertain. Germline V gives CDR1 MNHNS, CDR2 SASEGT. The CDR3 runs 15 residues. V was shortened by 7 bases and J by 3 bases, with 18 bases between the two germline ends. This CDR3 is CASTPLRVVDYGYTF. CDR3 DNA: TGTGCCAGCACTCCACTAAGGGTGGTGGACTATGGCTACACCTTC.

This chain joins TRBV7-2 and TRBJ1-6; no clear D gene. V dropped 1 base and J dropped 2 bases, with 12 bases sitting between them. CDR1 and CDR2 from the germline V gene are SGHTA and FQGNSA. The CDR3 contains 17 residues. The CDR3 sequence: CASSLEGSRPYNSPLHF. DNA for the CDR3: TGTGCCAGCAGCTTAGAAGGAAGTCGTCCCTATAATTCACCCCTCCACTTT. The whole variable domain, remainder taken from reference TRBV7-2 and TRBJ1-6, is GAGVSQSPSNKVTEKGKDVELRCDPISGHTALYWYRQSLGQGLEFLIYFQGNSAPDKSGLPSDRFSAERTGGSVSTLTIQRTQQEDSAVYLCASSLEGSRPYNSPLHFGNGTRLTVT.

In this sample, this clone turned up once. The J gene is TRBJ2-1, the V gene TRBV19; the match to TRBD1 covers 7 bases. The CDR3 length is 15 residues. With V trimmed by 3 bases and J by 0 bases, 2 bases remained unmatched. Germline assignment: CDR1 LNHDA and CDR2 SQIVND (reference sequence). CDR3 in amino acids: CASSMGQSSYNEQFF. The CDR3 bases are TGTGCCAGTAGTATGGGACAGAGCTCCTACAATGAGCAGTTCTTC. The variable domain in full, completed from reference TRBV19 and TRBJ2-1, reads DGGITQSPKYLFRKEGQNVTLSCEQNLNHDAMYWYRQDPGQGLRLIYYSQIVNDFQKGDIAEGYSVSREKKESFPLTVTSAQKNPTAFYLCASSMGQSSYNEQFFGPGTRLTVL.

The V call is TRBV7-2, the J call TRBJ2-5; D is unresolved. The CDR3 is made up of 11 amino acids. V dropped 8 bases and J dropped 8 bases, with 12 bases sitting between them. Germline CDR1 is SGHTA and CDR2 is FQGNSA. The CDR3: CASARKSTQYF. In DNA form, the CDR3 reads TGTGCCAGCGCCCGGAAGAGTACCCAGTACTTC.

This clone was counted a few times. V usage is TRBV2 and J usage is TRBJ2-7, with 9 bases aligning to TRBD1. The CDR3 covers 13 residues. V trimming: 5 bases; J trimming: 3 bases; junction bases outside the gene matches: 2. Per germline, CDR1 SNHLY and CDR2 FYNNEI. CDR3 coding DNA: TGTGCCAGCAGTAGACAGGGGGGCTACGAGCAGTACTTC. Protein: CASSRQGGYEQYF.

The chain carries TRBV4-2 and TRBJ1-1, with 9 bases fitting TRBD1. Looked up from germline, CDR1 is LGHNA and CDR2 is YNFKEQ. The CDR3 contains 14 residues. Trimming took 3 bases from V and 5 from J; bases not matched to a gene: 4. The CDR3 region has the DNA TGTGCCAGCAGCCAGACAGGGGGGAGTACTGAAGCTTTCTTT. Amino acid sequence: CASSQTGGSTEAFF.

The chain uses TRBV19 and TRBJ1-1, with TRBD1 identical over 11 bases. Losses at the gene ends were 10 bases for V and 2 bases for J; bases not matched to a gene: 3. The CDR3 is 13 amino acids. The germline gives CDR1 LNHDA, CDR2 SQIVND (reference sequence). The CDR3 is CATGTGGNTEAFF. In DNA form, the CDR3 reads TGTGCCACGGGGACAGGGGGAAACACTGAAGCTTTCTTT. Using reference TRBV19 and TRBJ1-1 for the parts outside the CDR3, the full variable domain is DGGITQSPKYLFRKEGQNVTLSCEQNLNHDAMYWYRQDPGQGLRLIYYSQIVNDFQKGDIAEGYSVSREKKESFPLTVTSAQKNPTAFYLCATGTGGNTEAFFGQGTRLTVV.

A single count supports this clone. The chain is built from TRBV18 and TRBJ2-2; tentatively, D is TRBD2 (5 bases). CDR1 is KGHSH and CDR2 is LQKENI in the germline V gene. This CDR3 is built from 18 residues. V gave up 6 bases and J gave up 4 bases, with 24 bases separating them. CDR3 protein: CASSPLVASVGSTGELFF. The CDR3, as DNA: TGTGCCAGCTCCCCCCTGGTGGCGTCAGTAGGGAGCACCGGGGAGCTGTTTTTT.

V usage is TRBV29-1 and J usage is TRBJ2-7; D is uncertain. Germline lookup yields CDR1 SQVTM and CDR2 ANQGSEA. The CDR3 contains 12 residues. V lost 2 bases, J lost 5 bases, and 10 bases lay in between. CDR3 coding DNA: TGCAGCGTTGAATTGGGCCGGGACGAGCAGTACTTC. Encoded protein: CSVELGRDEQYF.

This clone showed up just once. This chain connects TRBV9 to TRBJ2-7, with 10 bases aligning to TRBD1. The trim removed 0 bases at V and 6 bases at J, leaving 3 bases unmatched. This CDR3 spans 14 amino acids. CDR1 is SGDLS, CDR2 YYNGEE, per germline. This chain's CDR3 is CASSVEDRGLEQYF. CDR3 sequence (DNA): TGTGCCAGCAGCGTAGAAGACAGGGGGCTCGAGCAGTACTTC.